Listed here are 31 T cell receptor beta chains from one sample, sequenced in a study of T cell responses to AZD1222 COVID-19 vaccine. Sequenced by immunoSEQ multiplex PCR; TCRdb stores in-frame clones only, minus some. The table lists 250,000 to 300,000 clones, 94% of them singletons. The material was peripheral blood, obtained 28 days after the second AZD1222 dose. Receptors were obtained from an adult who received the AZD1222 COVID-19 vaccine.

The chain employs TRBV9 and TRBJ2-7; D uncertain. This CDR3 is 15 amino acids long. Trimming cost V 4 bases and J 0 bases, with 14 bases left between them. CDR1 and CDR2 from the germline V gene are SGDLS and YYNGEE. CDR3 in amino acids: CASSPGSHSSYEQYF. The CDR3 nucleotides read TGTGCCAGCAGCCCCGGGTCTCATAGCTCCTACGAGCAGTACTTC.

This chain connects TRBV19 to TRBJ1-4, with a weak D call TRBD1 (6 bases). Germline assignment: CDR1 LNHDA and CDR2 SQIVND (reference sequence). The CDR3 is 17 residues long. Trimming left V 3 bases short and J 10 bases short, with 24 bases between. The CDR3 bases are TGTGCCAGTAGTATGGGGGCGGTAGGGCGTGAGGGAAGAAAACTGTTTTTT. As protein: CASSMGAVGREGRKLFF.

The V and J genes are TRBV2 and TRBJ2-7; the match to TRBD1 covers 7 bases. Per the germline V gene, CDR1 is SNHLY and CDR2 is FYNNEI. After removal of 5 bases from V and 2 bases from J, the junction contained 9 bases not matched to a gene. This CDR3 contains 15 residues. CDR3 protein: CASSPDRDGTYEQYF. The CDR3 nucleotides read TGTGCCAGCAGTCCTGACAGGGACGGTACCTACGAGCAGTACTTC.

The chain has TRBV19 and TRBJ1-3; no clear D. CDR3 length equals 15 residues. Germline CDR1 reads LNHDA; CDR2 reads SQIVND (reference sequence). Trimming shortened V by 5 bases and J by 2 bases, and 13 bases separated the two germline ends. The DNA for the CDR3 is TGTGCCAGTAGTCCCCGAGGAGGGCCTGGAAACACCATATATTTT. Amino acid sequence: CASSPRGGPGNTIYF.

The chain is built from TRBV4-1 and TRBJ2-5, with 12 bases fitting TRBD2. The CDR3 sequence is 20 residues long. CDR1 is MGHRA and CDR2 is YSYEKL in the germline V gene. Trimming at V came to 2 bases and at J to 2 bases, leaving 15 bases not matched to a gene. The CDR3 sequence: CASSQLGLAGTVTDQETQYF. The CDR3 bases are TGCGCCAGCAGCCAACTTGGACTAGCGGGAACGGTCACGGATCAAGAGACCCAGTACTTC.

The V and J genes are TRBV6-2 or TRBV6-3 and TRBJ2-2; no clear D gene. Germline V gene sequence: CDR1 MNHEY, CDR2 SVGEGT. The CDR3 sequence is 14 residues long. V dropped 5 bases and J dropped 2 bases, with 9 bases sitting between them. The CDR3 protein is CASSGRSNTGELFF. The CDR3 DNA sequence: TGTGCCAGCAGTGGACGAAGCAACACCGGGGAGCTGTTTTTT.

V usage is TRBV2 and J usage is TRBJ2-2, with D possibly being TRBD1 (6 bases). Germline V gene sequence: CDR1 SNHLY, CDR2 FYNNEI. The CDR3 has 15 amino acids. Trimming removed 4 bases at V and 5 bases at J, with 14 bases between. CDR3 sequence (DNA): TGTGCCAGCAGTGGACAGGTCAGATATACCGGGGAGCTGTTTTTT. Protein sequence: CASSGQVRYTGELFF.

This clone was seen only once. The gene calls are TRBV3-1 (or the pseudogene TRBV3-2) and TRBJ2-7; 10 bases are a match to TRBD1. The germline V gene encodes CDR1 LGHDT and CDR2 YNNKEL (reference sequence). The CDR3 totals 15 residues. Germline trimming cut 2 bases from V and 5 bases from J; bases unmatched to any gene: 6. CDR3 sequence: CASSQSGTGANEQYF. The CDR3 DNA reads as TGTGCCAGCAGCCAATCCGGGACAGGGGCTAACGAGCAGTACTTC.

The chain links TRBV7-8 to TRBJ2-7; no clear D. Trimming shortened V by 1 base and J by 7 bases, and 11 bases separated the two germline ends. Germline CDR1 and CDR2: SGHVS and FQNEAQ. This CDR3 region has 13 residues. The CDR3 nucleotides are TGTGCCAGCAGCTTAGGTCCCGCTGTGGAGCAGTACTTC. It encodes CASSLGPAVEQYF.

V and J are TRBV10-1 and TRBJ2-7; D assignment may be TRBD1 or TRBD2 (6 bases each). Looked up from germline, CDR1 is WNHNN and CDR2 is SYGVQD (reference sequence). The CDR3 length is 15 residues. With 2 bases removed from V and 5 bases from J, the gap between germline ends came to 16 bases. The CDR3 is CASSELPGGGDEQYF. The CDR3 region has the DNA TGCGCCAGCAGTGAGCTCCCTGGAGGGGGAGACGAGCAGTACTTC.

V and J are TRBV10-3 and TRBJ2-1; TRBD2 matches 8 bases. V trimming: 0 bases; J trimming: 7 bases; junction bases outside the gene matches: 8. CDR3 length: 16 residues. The germline V gene encodes CDR1 ENHRY and CDR2 SYGVKD. The CDR3 DNA reads TGTGCCATCAGTGAGTCGGGACTAGGCGGGGGGAATGAGCAGTTCTTC. It translates to CAISESGLGGGNEQFF.

This clone was seen only once. The chain employs TRBV5-5 and TRBJ2-2, with 7 bases that match TRBD2. There are 16 residues in the CDR3. V lost 9 bases to trimming and J lost 0 bases; unmatched junction nucleotides: 11. Germline CDR1 reads SGHKS; CDR2 reads YYEKEE (reference sequence). The chain's CDR3 is CATTLQAGTNTGELFF. The CDR3 nucleotides are TGTGCCACCACCCTCCAAGCGGGGACGAACACCGGGGAGCTGTTTTTT.

The rearrangement joins TRBV30 to TRBJ1-5; D perhaps matches TRBD1 (5 bases). Germline loops: CDR1 GTSNPN, CDR2 SVGIG (reference sequence). This CDR3 has 12 residues. Trimming took 2 bases from V and 8 from J, leaving 10 bases between them. CDR3 loop: CAWSNPQEPQHF. DNA of the CDR3: TGTGCCTGGAGTAACCCACAGGAGCCCCAGCATTTT.

This rearrangement joins TRBV30 to TRBJ2-7; 7 bases match TRBD2. V lost 4 bases to trimming and J lost 7 bases; unmatched junction nucleotides: 10. The CDR3 consists of 13 residues. Germline V gene data show CDR1 as GTSNPN and CDR2 as SVGIG (reference sequence). The CDR3 sequence: CAWIAASGGEQYF. The CDR3 DNA is TGTGCCTGGATCGCGGCCTCGGGGGGAGAGCAGTACTTC.

This clone was picked up one time. V gene TRBV9 combines with J gene TRBJ1-3; no clear D. Germline V lookup: CDR1 SGDLS, CDR2 YYNGEE. The CDR3 loop spans 19 amino acids. V shed 10 bases and J shed 3 bases, with 32 bases lying between them. This CDR3 reads CALDGVMIPAIVRGNTIYF. In DNA, the CDR3 is TGTGCCCTCGACGGAGTTATGATTCCAGCGATAGTTCGTGGAAACACCATATATTTT.

The V call is TRBV7-8, the J call TRBJ2-2, with 9 bases aligning to TRBD2. The V segment lost 4 bases and the J segment 2 bases; nucleotides outside the gene matches: 8. The CDR3 sequence is 17 residues long. CDR1 and CDR2 (germline): SGHVS, FQNEAQ. The CDR3: CASSSVRGRVNTGELFF. The CDR3, as DNA: TGTGCCAGCAGCTCCGTTCGCGGGAGGGTAAACACCGGGGAGCTGTTTTTT.

The rearrangement links TRBV4-1 to TRBJ2-3, with D tentatively TRBD2 (6 bases). This CDR3 spans 16 amino acids. Germline loops: CDR1 MGHRA, CDR2 YSYEKL. Trimming shortened V by 1 base and J by 4 bases, and 15 bases separated the two germline ends. CDR3 sequence reads: CASSQARGKISDTQYF. In DNA, the CDR3 is TGCGCCAGCAGCCAAGCCCGGGGGAAGATCTCAGATACGCAGTATTTT.

This chain joins TRBV28 and TRBJ1-3; D remains ambiguous. From germline, CDR1 is MDHEN and CDR2 SYDVKM. This CDR3 contains 12 residues. V lost 3 bases and J 3 bases, leaving 3 bases between the germline ends. This CDR3 reads CASSLGGNTIYF. Written as DNA, the CDR3 is TGTGCCAGCAGTTTGGGTGGAAACACCATATATTTT.

J is TRBJ1-2 and V is TRBV7-8; D might be TRBD1 (5 bases). Trimming stripped 5 bases from V and 6 bases from J, with 19 bases between. The germline V gene encodes CDR1 SGHVS and CDR2 FQNEAQ. The CDR3 totals 15 residues. The DNA for the CDR3 is TGTGCCAGCAGCCTCCTCGGGGCCCGCAGTGATGGCTACACCTTC. Encoded protein: CASSLLGARSDGYTF.

The chain recombines TRBV19 with TRBJ2-7, with unresolved D. Trimming cost V 5 bases and J 0 bases, with 11 bases left between them. The CDR3 is 14 amino acids. Per the germline V gene, CDR1 is LNHDA and CDR2 is SQIVND (reference sequence). The CDR3, as DNA: TGTGCCAGTAGTCCGGACGGAAGCTCCTACGAGCAGTACTTC. Its translation: CASSPDGSSYEQYF.

The J gene is TRBJ2-7, the V gene TRBV5-1, with D unresolved. This CDR3 contains 15 residues. From germline, CDR1 is SGHRS and CDR2 YFSETQ. The germline V and J ends were trimmed by 0 bases and 0 bases, with 10 bases remaining between them. The CDR3 is CASSLDSSRSYEQYF. The CDR3, as DNA: TGCGCCAGCAGCTTGGATTCCTCACGCTCCTACGAGCAGTACTTC.

The chain joins TRBV11-2 to TRBJ2-3, with a weak D call TRBD2 (5 bases). Germline V CDR1 and CDR2: SGHAT, FQNNGV. The V end lost 1 base, the J end lost 6 bases, and 14 bases lay between the germline ends. The CDR3 has 15 amino acids. CDR3 sequence: CASSLVTGLWDTQYF. CDR3 sequence (DNA): TGTGCCAGCAGCTTAGTTACTGGACTGTGGGATACGCAGTATTTT. Looking up the rest from reference TRBV11-2 and TRBJ2-3 gives the full variable domain: EAGVAQSPRYKIIEKRQSVAFWCNPISGHATLYWYQQILGQGPKLLIQFQNNGVVDDSQLPKDRFSAERLKGVDSTLKIQPAKLEDSAVYLCASSLVTGLWDTQYFGPGTRLTVL.

The chain is built from TRBV10-3 and TRBJ2-3; maybe TRBD2 (6 bases). CDR3 length equals 19 residues. The germline V gene has CDR1 ENHRY and CDR2 SYGVKD. Trimming left V 2 bases short and J 0 bases short, with 21 bases between. In DNA form, the CDR3 reads TGTGCCATCAGTGAGCACATAGCGGAAGGCCCAGGGAGCACAGATACGCAGTATTTT. Translation gives CAISEHIAEGPGSTDTQYF.

The chain joins TRBV30 to TRBJ2-2, with D possibly TRBD1 on 5 matching bases. V lost 0 bases and J 7 bases, leaving 12 bases between the germline ends. Germline lookup yields CDR1 GTSNPN and CDR2 SVGIG (reference sequence). This CDR3 comprises 14 residues. CDR3 residues: CAWSVGVINGELFF. For the CDR3, the DNA is TGTGCCTGGAGTGTAGGGGTAATCAACGGGGAGCTGTTTTTT.

This sequence joins TRBV5-1 and TRBJ1-1; D not resolved. V was pared by 5 bases and J by 2 bases, with 13 bases between. This CDR3 comprises 14 residues. The germline gives CDR1 SGHRS, CDR2 YFSETQ. CDR3 DNA: TGCGCCAGCAGTCGGATGGGAATAAACACTGAAGCTTTCTTT. Residues: CASSRMGINTEAFF.

The chain couples TRBV2 to TRBJ1-5; D possibly corresponds to TRBD1 (5 bases). Germline V gene data show CDR1 as SNHLY and CDR2 as FYNNEI. V dropped 6 bases and J dropped 3 bases, with 9 bases sitting between them. The CDR3 sequence is 13 residues long. DNA of the CDR3: TGTGCCAGCAGGCCGGGGCTCAATCAGCCCCAGCATTTT. This gives the protein CASRPGLNQPQHF. Full variable domain (outside the CDR3, taken from reference TRBV2 and TRBJ1-5): EPEVTQTPSHQVTQMGQEVILRCVPISNHLYFYWYRQILGQKVEFLVSFYNNEISEKSEIFDDQFSVERPDGSNFTLKIRSTKLEDSAMYFCASRPGLNQPQHFGDGTRLSIL.

The rearrangement joins TRBV9 to TRBJ1-1, with TRBD1 matching 10 bases. The CDR3 spans 17 residues. Germline assignment: CDR1 SGDLS and CDR2 YYNGEE. The junction had 7 bases not matched to a gene; V was cut back by 2 bases and J by 0 bases. CDR3 region: CASSVGTGELLNTEAFF. The CDR3 DNA follows: TGTGCCAGCAGCGTCGGGACAGGGGAATTGTTGAACACTGAAGCTTTCTTT.

The J gene is TRBJ2-7, the V gene TRBV9; D call uncertain. Trimming pared 0 bases from V and 7 bases from J, leaving 8 bases between. This CDR3 is 12 amino acids long. Germline V lookup: CDR1 SGDLS, CDR2 YYNGEE. CDR3 nucleotides: TGTGCCAGCAGCGTAGATTATGGAGAGCAGTACTTC. Residues: CASSVDYGEQYF.

The chain is built from TRBV5-4 and TRBJ2-7; 12 bases agree with TRBD2. Germline V gene lookup returns CDR1 SGHNT and CDR2 YYREEE (reference sequence). The CDR3 sequence is 16 residues long. With V trimmed by 4 bases and J by 6 bases, 11 bases remained unmatched. The CDR3 coding sequence is TGTGCCAGCAGCCCGGCGGCTAGCGGGGGGGCCAGCGAGCAGTACTTC. Residues: CASSPAASGGASEQYF.

The chain joins TRBV9 to TRBJ2-1, with 8 bases that match TRBD2. The trim removed 3 bases at V and 7 bases at J, leaving 6 bases unmatched. The length of the CDR3 is 14 residues. CDR1 and CDR2 from the germline V gene are SGDLS and YYNGEE. The CDR3: CASSGRPGGNEQFF. The CDR3 coding sequence is TGTGCCAGCAGCGGCCGTCCGGGAGGGAATGAGCAGTTCTTC.

V gene TRBV13 combines with J gene TRBJ2-7; 14 bases are a match to TRBD2. This CDR3 contains 15 residues. The germline V gene encodes CDR1 PRHDT and CDR2 FYEKMQ (reference sequence). The junction had 6 bases not matched to a gene; V was cut back by 5 bases and J by 6 bases. The CDR3 DNA is TGTGCCAGCAGCAGGGGACTAGCGGGAGTTGTCGAGCAGTACTTC. Protein product: CASSRGLAGVVEQYF.